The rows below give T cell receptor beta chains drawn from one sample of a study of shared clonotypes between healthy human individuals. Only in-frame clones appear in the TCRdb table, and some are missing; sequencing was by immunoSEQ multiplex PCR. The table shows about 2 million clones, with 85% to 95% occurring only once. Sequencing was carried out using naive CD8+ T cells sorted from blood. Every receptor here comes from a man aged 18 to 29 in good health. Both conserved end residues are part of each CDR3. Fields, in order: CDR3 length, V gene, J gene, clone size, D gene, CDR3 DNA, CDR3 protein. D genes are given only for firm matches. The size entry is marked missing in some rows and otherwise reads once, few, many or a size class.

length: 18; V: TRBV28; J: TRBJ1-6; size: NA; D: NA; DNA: TGTGCCAGCATCTCCGATTTGGGGGATCGCTCCTATAATTCACCCCTCCACTTT; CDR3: CASISDLGDRSYNSPLHF
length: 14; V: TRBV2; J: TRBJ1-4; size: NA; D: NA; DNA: TGTGCCAGCAGTCCCTGGGGGATGGGCGAAAAACTGTTTTTT; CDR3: CASSPWGMGEKLFF
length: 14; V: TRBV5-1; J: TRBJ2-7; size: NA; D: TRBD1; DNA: TGCGCCAGCAGCTCCGGGACAGGGGCGTACGAGCAGTACTTC; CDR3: CASSSGTGAYEQYF
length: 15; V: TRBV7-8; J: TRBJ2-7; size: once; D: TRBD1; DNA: TGTGCCAGCAGCTCCGAGGGGGCCCTTAGCTACGAGCAGTACTTC; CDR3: CASSSEGALSYEQYF
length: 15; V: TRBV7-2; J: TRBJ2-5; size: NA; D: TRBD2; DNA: TGTGCCAGCAGCGAGACTAGCGGGGGGTTAGAGACCCAGTACTTC; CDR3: CASSETSGGLETQYF
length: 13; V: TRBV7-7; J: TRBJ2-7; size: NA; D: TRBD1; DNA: TGTGCTAGCAGCACCGGACAGGGCTTCGAGCAGTACTTC; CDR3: CASSTGQGFEQYF
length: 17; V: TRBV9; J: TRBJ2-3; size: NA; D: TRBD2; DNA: TGTGCCAGCAGCTTACCCTTGACTAGCGGGAGCACAGATACGCAGTATTTT; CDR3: CASSLPLTSGSTDTQYF
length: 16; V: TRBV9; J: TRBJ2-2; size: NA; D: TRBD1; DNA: TGTGCCAGCAGCACCAGGGGGCTGAGGGACACCGGGGAGCTGTTTTTT; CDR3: CASSTRGLRDTGELFF
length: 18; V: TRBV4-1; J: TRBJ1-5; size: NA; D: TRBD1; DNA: TGCGCCAGCAGCCAAGGACAGGGGGCGATTGATAGCAATCAGCCCCAGCATTTT; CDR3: CASSQGQGAIDSNQPQHF
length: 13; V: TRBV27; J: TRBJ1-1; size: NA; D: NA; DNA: TGTGCCAGCGCGTCGGCCGTCAGGACTGAAGCTTTCTTT; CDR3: CASASAVRTEAFF
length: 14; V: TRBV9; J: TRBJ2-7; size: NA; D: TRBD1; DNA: TGTGCCAGCAGCGCCACGGGGACAGGGGACGAGCAGTACTTC; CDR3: CASSATGTGDEQYF
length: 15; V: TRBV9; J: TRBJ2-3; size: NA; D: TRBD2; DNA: TGTGCCAGCAGCGTAGGCGGGAGCGGCACAGATACGCAGTATTTT; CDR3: CASSVGGSGTDTQYF
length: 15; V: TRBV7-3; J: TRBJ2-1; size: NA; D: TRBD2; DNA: TGTGCCAGCAGCTTAGCGGGGGTAACTATAAATGAGCAGTTCTTC; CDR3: CASSLAGVTINEQFF
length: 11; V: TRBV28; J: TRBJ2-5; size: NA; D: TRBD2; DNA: TGTGCCTCTCGGGGGGTAGAGACCCAGTACTTC; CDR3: CASRGVETQYF
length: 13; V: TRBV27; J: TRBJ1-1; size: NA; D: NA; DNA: TGTGCCAGCAGTTTATCGGTGGGGTCAAGAGCTTTCTTT; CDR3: CASSLSVGSRAFF
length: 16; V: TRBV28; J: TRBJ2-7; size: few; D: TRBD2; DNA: TGTGCCAGCAGTGGTACTAGCGGGCCGTTCTCCTACGAGCAGTACTTC; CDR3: CASSGTSGPFSYEQYF
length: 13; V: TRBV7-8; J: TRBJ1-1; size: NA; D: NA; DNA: TGTGCCAGCAACCTAGGGGGACCCACTGAAGCTTTCTTT; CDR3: CASNLGGPTEAFF
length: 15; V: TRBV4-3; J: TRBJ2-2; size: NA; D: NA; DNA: TGCGCCAGCAGCCAAGTCGACTCTAACACCGGGGAGCTGTTTTTT; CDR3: CASSQVDSNTGELFF
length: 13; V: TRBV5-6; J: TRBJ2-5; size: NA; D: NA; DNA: TGTGCCAGCAGCTTGCTGGGAGATGAGACCCAGTACTTC; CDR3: CASSLLGDETQYF
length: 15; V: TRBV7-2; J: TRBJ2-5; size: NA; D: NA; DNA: TGTGCCAGCAGCTTTTTAGCGTCGTCCCAAGAGACCCAGTACTTC; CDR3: CASSFLASSQETQYF
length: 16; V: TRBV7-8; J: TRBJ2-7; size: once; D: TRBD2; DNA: TGTGCCAGCAGCTTACTCCTAGCGGGTCTCATCGGGGAGCAGTACTTC; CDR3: CASSLLLAGLIGEQYF
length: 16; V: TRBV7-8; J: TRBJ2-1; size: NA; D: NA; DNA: TGTGCCAGCAGCTTAGCGCGCAAGGCCTTTATGGATGAGCAGTTCTTC; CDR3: CASSLARKAFMDEQFF
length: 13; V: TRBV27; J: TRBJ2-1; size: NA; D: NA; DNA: TGTGCCAGCAGTGAAAACCGGGACTATGAGCAGTTCTTC; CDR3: CASSENRDYEQFF
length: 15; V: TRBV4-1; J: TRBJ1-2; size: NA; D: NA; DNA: TGCGCCAGCCAACTAACGGACGGACCTACCAAGGCGGGCACCTTC; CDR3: CASQLTDGPTKAGTF
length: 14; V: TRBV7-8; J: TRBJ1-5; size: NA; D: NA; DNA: TGTGCCAGCAGCTCAGGGGTGGGCAATCAGCCCCAGCATTTT; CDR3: CASSSGVGNQPQHF
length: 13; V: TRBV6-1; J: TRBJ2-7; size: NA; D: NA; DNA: TGTGCCAGCAGTGAAGGGCTTCTATACGAGCAGTACTTC; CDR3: CASSEGLLYEQYF
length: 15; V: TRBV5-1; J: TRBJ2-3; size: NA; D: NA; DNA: TGCGCCAGCAGCTTGTGGGCAGGGGACACAGATACGCAGTATTTT; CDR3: CASSLWAGDTDTQYF
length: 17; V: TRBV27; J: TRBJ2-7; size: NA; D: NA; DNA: TGTGCCAGCAGTTTATTCGGAAGCAGAGCTCCTTCCTACGAGCAGTACTTC; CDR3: CASSLFGSRAPSYEQYF
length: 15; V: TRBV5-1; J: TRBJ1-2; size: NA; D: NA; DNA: TGCGCCAGCAGCCCCAGGACAATAGGGAACTATGGCTACACCTTC; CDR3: CASSPRTIGNYGYTF
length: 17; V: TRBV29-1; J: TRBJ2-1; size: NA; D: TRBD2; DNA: TGCAGCGTTGAAGATGGGGCTAGCGGGAGAATCTACAATGAGCAGTTCTTC; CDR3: CSVEDGASGRIYNEQFF
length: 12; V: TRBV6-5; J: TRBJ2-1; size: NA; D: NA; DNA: TGTGCCAGCAGTGCGGACGGCGGTGAGCAGTTCTTC; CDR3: CASSADGGEQFF
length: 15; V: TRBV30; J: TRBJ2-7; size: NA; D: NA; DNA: TGTGCCTGGAGTGTGGGGCAGGGAATTTTTTACGAGCAGTACTTC; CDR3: CAWSVGQGIFYEQYF
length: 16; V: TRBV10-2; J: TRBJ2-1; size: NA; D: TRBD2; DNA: TGCGCCAGCAGTGACGGACTAGCGGGAGGTCCCAATGAGCAGTTCTTC; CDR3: CASSDGLAGGPNEQFF
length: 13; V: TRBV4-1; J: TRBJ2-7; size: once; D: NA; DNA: TGCGCCAGCAGCCAAAGGTGGGGCTACGAGCAGTACTTC; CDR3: CASSQRWGYEQYF
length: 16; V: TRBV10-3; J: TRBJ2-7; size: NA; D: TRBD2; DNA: TGTGCCATCAGTGCCCCCGGGACTAGCGCTTCCTACGAGCAGTACTTC; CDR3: CAISAPGTSASYEQYF
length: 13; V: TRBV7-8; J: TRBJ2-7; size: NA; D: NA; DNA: TGTGCCAGCAGCTTAGGACAGGGAGGCGAGCAGTACTTC; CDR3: CASSLGQGGEQYF
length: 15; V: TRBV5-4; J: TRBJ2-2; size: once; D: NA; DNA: TGTGCCAGCAGCTTGGAGGCGGGGGCGACCGGGGAGCTGTTTTTT; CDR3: CASSLEAGATGELFF
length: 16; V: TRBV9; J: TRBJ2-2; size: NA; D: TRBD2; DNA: TGTGCCAGCAGCGCGTCGAGAGGGGAGGGGACCGGGGAGCTGTTTTTT; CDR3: CASSASRGEGTGELFF
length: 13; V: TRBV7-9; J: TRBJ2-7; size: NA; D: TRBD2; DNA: TGTGCCAGCAGCTCCCTTACTAGCGCGGGCCAGTACTTC; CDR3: CASSSLTSAGQYF
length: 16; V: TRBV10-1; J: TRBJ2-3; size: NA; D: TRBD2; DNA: TGCGCCAGCAGTGAAGCTAGCGGGGGACCCACAGATACGCAGTATTTT; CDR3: CASSEASGGPTDTQYF
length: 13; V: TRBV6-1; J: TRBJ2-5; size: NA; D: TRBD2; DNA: TGTGCCAGCAGGGGACTAGCCCAAGAGACCCAGTACTTC; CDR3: CASRGLAQETQYF
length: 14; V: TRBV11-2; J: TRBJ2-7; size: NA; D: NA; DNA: TGTGCCAGCAGCTTAGCTCCCGACAGTTACGAGCAGTACTTC; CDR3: CASSLAPDSYEQYF
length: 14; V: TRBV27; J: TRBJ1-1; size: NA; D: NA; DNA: TGTGCCATGCACCCATTAGGGGGGAACACTGAAGCTTTCTTT; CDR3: CAMHPLGGNTEAFF
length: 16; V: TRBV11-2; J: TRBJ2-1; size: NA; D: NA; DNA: TGTGCCAGCAGCTTAGTGCTCGGCAGGGGGGGGAATGAGCAGTTCTTC; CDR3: CASSLVLGRGGNEQFF
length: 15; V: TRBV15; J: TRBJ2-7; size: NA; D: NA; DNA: TGTGCCACCAGCGAAGGTGGGGGGGCCTTGTACGAGCAGTACTTC; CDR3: CATSEGGGALYEQYF
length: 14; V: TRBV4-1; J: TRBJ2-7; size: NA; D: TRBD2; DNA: TGCGCCAGCAGCCAGACTAGCGGGGCCTACGAGCAGTACTTC; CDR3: CASSQTSGAYEQYF
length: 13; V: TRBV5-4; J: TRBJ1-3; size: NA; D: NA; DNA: TGTGCCAGCAGCTTGGGGATAGGCAACACCATATATTTT; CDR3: CASSLGIGNTIYF
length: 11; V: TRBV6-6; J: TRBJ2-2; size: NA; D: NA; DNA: TGTGCCAGCAGCACTACCGGGGAGCTGTTTTTT; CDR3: CASSTTGELFF
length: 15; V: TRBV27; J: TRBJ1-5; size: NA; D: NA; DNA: TGTGCCAGCGGACTAGCGGGCGGGGGTGGTCAGCCCCAGCATTTT; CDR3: CASGLAGGGGQPQHF
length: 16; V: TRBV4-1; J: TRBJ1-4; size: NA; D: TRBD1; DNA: TGCGCCAGCAGCCAAACAGGGGAGGGGACTAATGAAAAACTGTTTTTT; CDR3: CASSQTGEGTNEKLFF
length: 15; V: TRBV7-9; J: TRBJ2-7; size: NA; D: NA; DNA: TGTGCCAGCAGCCCTGAGGGGGTGGATTCCTACGAGCAGTACTTC; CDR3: CASSPEGVDSYEQYF
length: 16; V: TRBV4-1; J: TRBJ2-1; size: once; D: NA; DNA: TGCGCCAGCAGCCAAGATAGGAGTCGCGGCTACAATGAGCAGTTCTTC; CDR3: CASSQDRSRGYNEQFF
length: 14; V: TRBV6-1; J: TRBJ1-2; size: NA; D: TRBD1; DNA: TGTGCCAGCAGTGAATTGGACAGGGTGCATGGCTACACCTTC; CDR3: CASSELDRVHGYTF
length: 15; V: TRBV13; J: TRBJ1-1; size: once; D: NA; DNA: TGTGCCAGTTTAGGACGGACCTCTGGGAACACTGAAGCTTTCTTT; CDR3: CASLGRTSGNTEAFF
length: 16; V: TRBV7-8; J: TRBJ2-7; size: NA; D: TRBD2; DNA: TGTGCCAGCAGCTGGCCGGTTAGCGGGGATCCCTACGAGCAGTACTTC; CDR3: CASSWPVSGDPYEQYF